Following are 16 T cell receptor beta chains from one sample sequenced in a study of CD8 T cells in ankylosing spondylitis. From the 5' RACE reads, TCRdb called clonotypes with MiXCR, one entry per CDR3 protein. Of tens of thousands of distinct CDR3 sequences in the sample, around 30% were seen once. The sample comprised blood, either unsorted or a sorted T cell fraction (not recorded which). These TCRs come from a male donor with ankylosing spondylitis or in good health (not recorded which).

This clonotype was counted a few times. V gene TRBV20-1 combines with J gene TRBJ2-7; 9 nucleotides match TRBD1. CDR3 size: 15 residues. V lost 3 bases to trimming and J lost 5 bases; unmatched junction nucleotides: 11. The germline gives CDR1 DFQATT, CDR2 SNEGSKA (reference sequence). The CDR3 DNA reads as TGCAGTGCTAGCGGTACCGGGACAGGGATCGACGAGCAGTACTTC. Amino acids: CSASGTGTGIDEQYF.

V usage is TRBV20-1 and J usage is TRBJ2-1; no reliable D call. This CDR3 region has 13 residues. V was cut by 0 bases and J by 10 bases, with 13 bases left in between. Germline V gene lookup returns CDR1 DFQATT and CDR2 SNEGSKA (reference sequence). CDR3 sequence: CSARDFSTWEQFF. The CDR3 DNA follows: TGCAGTGCTAGAGATTTTTCCACGTGGGAGCAGTTCTTC.

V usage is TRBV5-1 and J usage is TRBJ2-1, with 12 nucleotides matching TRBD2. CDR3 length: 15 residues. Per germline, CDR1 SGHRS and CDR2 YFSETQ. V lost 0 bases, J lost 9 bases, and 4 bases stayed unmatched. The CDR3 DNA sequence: TGCGCCAGCAGCTTGGCCCTAGCGGGAGGGAGTGAGCAGTTCTTC. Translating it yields CASSLALAGGSEQFF.

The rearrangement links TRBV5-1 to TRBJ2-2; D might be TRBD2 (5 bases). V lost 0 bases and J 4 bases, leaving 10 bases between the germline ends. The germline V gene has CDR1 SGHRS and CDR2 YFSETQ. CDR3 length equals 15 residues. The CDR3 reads CASSLDTSGTGELFF. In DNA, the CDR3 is TGCGCCAGCAGCTTGGATACTAGTGGCACCGGGGAGCTGTTTTTT.

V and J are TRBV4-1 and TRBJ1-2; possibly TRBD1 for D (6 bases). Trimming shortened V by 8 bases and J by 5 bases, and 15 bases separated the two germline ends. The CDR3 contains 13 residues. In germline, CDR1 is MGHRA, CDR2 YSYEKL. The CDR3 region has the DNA TGCGCCAGCGGGGGGCCCTACCCTTATGGCTACACCTTC. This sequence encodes CASGGPYPYGYTF.

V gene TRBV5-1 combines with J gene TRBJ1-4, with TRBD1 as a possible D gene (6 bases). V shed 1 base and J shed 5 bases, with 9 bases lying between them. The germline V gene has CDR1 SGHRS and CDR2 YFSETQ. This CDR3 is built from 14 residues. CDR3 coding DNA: TGCGCCAGCAGCTTGCAGCAGGGGAATGAAAAACTGTTTTTT. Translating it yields CASSLQQGNEKLFF.

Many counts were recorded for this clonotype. The CDR3 here is CASSSSESSYNEQFF. The DNA for the CDR3 is TGTGCCAGCAGCTCGAGCGAGAGCTCCTACAATGAGCAGTTCTTC. This chain uses TRBV7-9 with TRBJ2-1, with no clear D. CDR1 and CDR2 (germline): SEHNR, FQNEAQ (reference sequence). The CDR3 extends over 15 amino acids. Trimming pared 4 bases from V and 0 bases from J, leaving 10 bases between.

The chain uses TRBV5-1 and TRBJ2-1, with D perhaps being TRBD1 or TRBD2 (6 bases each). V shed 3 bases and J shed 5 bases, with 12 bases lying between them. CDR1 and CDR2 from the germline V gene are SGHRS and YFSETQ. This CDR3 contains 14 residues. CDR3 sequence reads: CASSSVGGHNEQFF. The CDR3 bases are TGCGCCAGCAGCTCCGTGGGGGGCCACAATGAGCAGTTCTTC.

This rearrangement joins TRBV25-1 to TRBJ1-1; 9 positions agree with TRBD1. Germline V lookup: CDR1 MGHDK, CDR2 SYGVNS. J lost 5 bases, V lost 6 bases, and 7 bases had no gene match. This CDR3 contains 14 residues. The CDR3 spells CASRGDRVGTEAFF. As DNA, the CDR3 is TGTGCCAGCAGAGGGGACAGGGTGGGTACTGAAGCTTTCTTT.

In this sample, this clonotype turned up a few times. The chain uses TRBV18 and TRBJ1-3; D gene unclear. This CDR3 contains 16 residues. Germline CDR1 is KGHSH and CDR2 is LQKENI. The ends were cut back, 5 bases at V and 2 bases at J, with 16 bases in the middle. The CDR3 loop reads CASSSNNLQPGNTIYF. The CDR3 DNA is TGTGCCAGCTCATCTAATAACCTACAGCCTGGAAACACCATATATTTT.

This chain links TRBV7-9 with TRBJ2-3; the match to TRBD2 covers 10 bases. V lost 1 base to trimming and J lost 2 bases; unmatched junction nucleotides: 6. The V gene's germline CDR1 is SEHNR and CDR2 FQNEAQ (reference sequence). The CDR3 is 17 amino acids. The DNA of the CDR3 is TGTGCCAGCAGCTTAGTGGCTAGCGGGAGTTTCACAGATACGCAGTATTTT. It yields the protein CASSLVASGSFTDTQYF. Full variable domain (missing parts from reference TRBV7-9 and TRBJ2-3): DTGVSQNPRHKITKRGQNVTFRCDPISEHNRLYWYRQTLGQGPEFLTYFQNEAQLEKSRLLSDRFSAERPKGSFSTLEIQRTEQGDSAMYLCASSLVASGSFTDTQYFGPGTRLTVL.

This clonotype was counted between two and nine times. This CDR3 is CASSELVQPTGELFF. The CDR3 DNA is TGTGCCAGCAGTGAATTAGTACAGCCCACCGGGGAGCTGTTTTTT. The rearrangement links TRBV6-1 to TRBJ2-2, with D unresolved. Germline CDR1 reads MNHNS; CDR2 reads SASEGT. V lost 2 bases and J lost 4, with 11 bases in between. This CDR3 has 15 residues.

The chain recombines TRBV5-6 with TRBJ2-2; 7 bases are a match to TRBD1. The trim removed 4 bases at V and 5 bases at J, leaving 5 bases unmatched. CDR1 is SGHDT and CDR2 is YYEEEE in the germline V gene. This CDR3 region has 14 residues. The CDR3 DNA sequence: TGTGCCAGCAGCCTGACAGGGTGGACCGGGGAGCTGTTTTTT. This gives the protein CASSLTGWTGELFF.

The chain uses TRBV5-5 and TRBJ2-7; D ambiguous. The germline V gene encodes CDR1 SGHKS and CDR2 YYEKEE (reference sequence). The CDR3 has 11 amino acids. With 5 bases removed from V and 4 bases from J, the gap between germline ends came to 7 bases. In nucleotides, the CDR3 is TGTGCCAGCAGTTACCAGTACGAGCAGTACTTC. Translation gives CASSYQYEQYF.

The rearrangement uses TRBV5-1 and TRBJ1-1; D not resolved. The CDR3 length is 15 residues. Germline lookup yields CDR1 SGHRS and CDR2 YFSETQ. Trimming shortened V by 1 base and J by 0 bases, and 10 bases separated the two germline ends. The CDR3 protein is CASSLFGHMNTEAFF. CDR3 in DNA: TGCGCCAGCAGCTTGTTTGGCCACATGAACACTGAAGCTTTCTTT.

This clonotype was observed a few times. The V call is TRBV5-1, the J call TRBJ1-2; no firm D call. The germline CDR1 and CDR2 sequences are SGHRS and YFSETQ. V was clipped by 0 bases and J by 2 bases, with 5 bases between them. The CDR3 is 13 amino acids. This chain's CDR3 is CASSLARNYGYTF. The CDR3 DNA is TGCGCCAGCAGCTTGGCCAGAAACTATGGCTACACCTTC.